Reported below is one T cell receptor (beta chain). Antigen specificity is unknown. These data come from a study of vaccination effects on CD4 cells after COVID-19. For the study at large: At 16 days and at one week before vaccination, samples were given by two convalescent patients.

Ahead of sequencing, the ViraFEST assay grew antigen-specific CD4+ T cells using viral peptide pools. Cells that had been cultured for approximately eleven days were the source of isolated CD4+ T cells. The person's infection with SARS-CoV-2, confirmed by PCR, took place between March and December 2020. About 2 million PBMC were placed in each well, which was supplemented with approximately 9.2 IU/ml IL-2 and roughly 10 ug/ml peptides. The assay was immunoSEQ multiplex PCR, and TCRdb's table has in-frame clones only and misses some. The repertoire holds about 70,000 clones, with more than 65% as singletons. The length of the CDR3 is 14 residues. The ends were cut back, 4 bases at V and 0 bases at J, with 7 bases in the middle. CDR1 is KGHSH, CDR2 LQKENI, per germline.

The rearrangement joins TRBV18 to TRBJ1-3; the D is unclear. This sequence was found in a human donor who had a prior SARS-CoV-2 infection. The sample was CD4+ T cells from PBMCs cultured with HIV peptides, taken before COVID-19 vaccination. As for subset: HIV-1 Nef peptide pool negative control/reference culture. Written as DNA, the CDR3 is TGTGCCAGCTCACATGCAGCCTCTGGAAACACCATATATTTT. This codes for CASSHAASGNTIYF.